This TCR beta chain was identified during a study of control samples from healthy donors and cancer patients. Clones were sequenced by immunoSEQ multiplex PCR, and TCRdb holds only the in-frame ones, with some missing. This table holds 75,000 to 90,000 clones, 89% found once. Sample: blood. This sequence originates from a man aged 50-59 years in good health.

In nucleotides, the CDR3 is TGCGCCAGCAGCTTGGGGGTCATGCCCACAGATACGCAGTATTTT. Protein sequence: CASSLGVMPTDTQYF. This rearrangement joins TRBV5-1 to TRBJ2-3; D not certain. This CDR3 region has 15 residues. CDR1 SGHRS and CDR2 YFSETQ come from the germline V gene. Trimming left V 0 bases short and J 2 bases short, with 10 bases between.